Given below is one TCR beta chain in context. Its antigen remains unidentified. All patients experienced relapse after autologous stem cell transplantation, and brentuximab vedotin exposure was variable. Progressive disease, partial response or complete response was each patient's best response. This specimen comes from a study of PD-1 blockade in classical Hodgkin lymphoma. Study information: Patients were administered nivolumab (3 mg/kg intravenously) every 2 weeks. Study results and caveats: Exclusion was the outcome for patients who began nivolumab under 1 year after ASCT.

Clones were read by immunoSEQ multiplex PCR, and TCRdb kept only the in-frame ones, dropping some. The repertoire holds 14,000 or so clones, with more than 75% as singletons. The input for sequencing was peripheral blood mononuclear cells (PBMCs), taken at baseline. This clonotype originated in a human donor with classical Hodgkin lymphoma.

The CDR3: CASSRGSFYEQYF. As DNA, the CDR3 is TGTGCCAGCAGCCGGGGATCCTTCTACGAGCAGTACTTC. The gene calls are TRBV5-6 and TRBJ2-7; maybe TRBD2 (5 bases). Germline-derived CDR1 and CDR2 are SGHDT and YYEEEE. Between the trimmed V and J ends, which lost 4 bases and 3 bases, there was a span of 11 bases. The CDR3 extends over 13 amino acids.